Below, 27 T cell receptor beta chains from the same sample are listed, as sequenced in a study of shared clonotypes between healthy human individuals. The assay was immunoSEQ multiplex PCR, and TCRdb's table has in-frame clones only and misses some. The table has approximately 810,000 clones, around 93% seen once. CD8 cells regarded as naive lacked CD45RO, were positively chosen for CCR7, and omitted terminally differentiated effector memory CD45RA+ cells. Sequenced input: naive CD8+ T cells sorted from blood. The receptor set was obtained from a man aged 30-40 years in good health.

V is TRBV4-2 and J is TRBJ2-1, with a possible D match to TRBD2 (6 bases). The CDR3 sequence is 17 residues long. Deletions cut 4 bases from V and 3 bases from J, with 19 bases between. Germline CDR1 and CDR2: LGHNA and YNFKEQ. CDR3 DNA: TGTGCCAGCAGCCCAAGTACTAGCTCGGTGGGCTACAATGAGCAGTTCTTC. Its translation: CASSPSTSSVGYNEQFF.

This chain links TRBV7-9 with TRBJ2-2, with a tentative D call TRBD1 (6 bases). The V end lost 6 bases, the J end lost 0 bases, and 14 bases lay between the germline ends. The CDR3 loop spans 16 amino acids. The V gene's germline CDR1 is SEHNR and CDR2 FQNEAQ (reference sequence). DNA for the CDR3: TGTGCCAGCAGGGGGGCCCAGTCTTCGAACACCGGGGAGCTGTTTTTT. Protein: CASRGAQSSNTGELFF.

The V gene is TRBV23-1, the J gene TRBJ1-4; D not resolved. TRBV23-1 is assigned to the ORF class and has an uncertain function. V dropped 8 bases and J dropped 7 bases, with 23 bases sitting between them. This CDR3 is 16 amino acids long. The CDR3 DNA follows: TGCGCCAGCTTTCCTCCGACCGACACGCGGGTTGAAAAACTGTTTTTT. It codes for CASFPPTDTRVEKLFF.

V usage is TRBV9 and J usage is TRBJ1-1; weak D call: TRBD1 (5 bases). The CDR3 is 16 amino acids. Germline loops: CDR1 SGDLS, CDR2 YYNGEE. V was pared by 1 base and J by 3 bases, with 16 bases between. The CDR3: CASSVLRGSHHTEAFF. The DNA for the CDR3 is TGTGCCAGCAGCGTATTGCGGGGCAGTCATCACACTGAAGCTTTCTTT.

This sequence joins TRBV29-1 and TRBJ2-1, with D tentatively TRBD2 (5 bases). Germline CDR1 and CDR2: SQVTM and ANQGSEA. The CDR3 is 17 residues long. Trimming shortened V by 0 bases and J by 9 bases, and 24 bases separated the two germline ends. The CDR3 coding sequence is TGCAGCGTTGAAGATCCGGGAACTGTCCGACTGACGGGTGAGCAGTTCTTC. Its translation is CSVEDPGTVRLTGEQFF.

The V and J genes are TRBV4-1 and TRBJ2-3, with 10 bases identical to TRBD2. Germline V gene sequence: CDR1 MGHRA, CDR2 YSYEKL. The V gene end was trimmed by 0 bases and the J gene end by 2 bases; junction bases not matched to a gene: 5. CDR3 length: 17 amino acids. The CDR3 nucleotides read TGCGCCAGCAGCCAAGAGGCTAGCGGGGGACTCACAGATACGCAGTATTTT. It codes for CASSQEASGGLTDTQYF.

The V call is TRBV29-1, the J call TRBJ2-3; D is possibly TRBD1 or TRBD2 (5 bases each). Trimming cost V 6 bases and J 0 bases, with 10 bases left between them. Germline V gene sequence: CDR1 SQVTM, CDR2 ANQGSEA. The CDR3 contains 13 residues. The CDR3 sequence is CSVTRDSTDTQYF. The DNA of the CDR3 is TGCAGCGTCACCCGGGACAGCACAGATACGCAGTATTTT.

This clone showed up just once. The V gene is TRBV16, the J gene TRBJ1-4; D not certain. This CDR3 is built from 12 residues. Germline V gene lookup returns CDR1 KGHSY and CDR2 FQNENV. Trimming shortened V by 3 bases and J by 13 bases, and 12 bases separated the two germline ends. CDR3 DNA sequence: TGTGCCAGCAGCCAGGACTACCGGCCACTGTTTTTT. Its protein product is CASSQDYRPLFF.

This clone was found once. CDR3 amino acids: CASRRRGSGMETQYF. The CDR3 DNA reads TGTGCCAGCAGGCGCCGCGGTAGCGGGATGGAGACCCAGTACTTC. The J gene is TRBJ2-5, the V gene TRBV6-6; 8 bases align to TRBD2. CDR3 length equals 15 residues. V shed 6 bases, J shed 5 bases, and the junction held 11 bases outside the gene matches. The germline V gene encodes CDR1 MNHNY and CDR2 SVGAGI (reference sequence).

This clone was seen a single time. J is TRBJ2-7 and V is TRBV5-1, with a tentative D call TRBD2 (5 bases). The germline CDR1 and CDR2 sequences are SGHRS and YFSETQ. Trimming pared 4 bases from V and 4 bases from J, leaving 18 bases between. This CDR3 is 15 amino acids long. CDR3 residues: CASSPEAAAGYEQYF. The CDR3 DNA reads as TGCGCCAGCAGCCCCGAGGCAGCGGCTGGATACGAGCAGTACTTC.

This rearrangement joins TRBV14 to TRBJ2-1; no reliable D call. CDR1 and CDR2 from the germline V gene are SGHDN and FVKESK. The CDR3 consists of 17 residues. Trimming shortened V by 3 bases and J by 3 bases, and 18 bases separated the two germline ends. The CDR3 sequence is CASSHQLGNLDYNEQFF. The CDR3 region has the DNA TGTGCCAGCAGCCACCAGCTGGGGAATCTTGACTACAATGAGCAGTTCTTC. The full variable domain, with the rest looked up from reference TRBV14 and TRBJ2-1, is EAGVTQFPSHSVIEKGQTVTLRCDPISGHDNLYWYRRVMGKEIKFLLHFVKESKQDESGMPNNRFLAERTGGTYSTLKVQPAELEDSGVYFCASSHQLGNLDYNEQFFGPGTRLTVL.

The chain uses TRBV7-9 and TRBJ2-7; 10 bases align to TRBD1. V was clipped by 3 bases and J by 6 bases; unmatched bases: 2. CDR1 is SEHNR, CDR2 FQNEAQ, per germline (reference sequence). This CDR3 is 13 amino acids long. The CDR3 DNA reads TGTGCCAGCAGCTTGACAGGGGGCGGCGAGCAGTACTTC. This gives the protein CASSLTGGGEQYF. Drawing the rest from reference TRBV7-9 and TRBJ2-7, the complete variable domain is DTGVSQNPRHKITKRGQNVTFRCDPISEHNRLYWYRQTLGQGPEFLTYFQNEAQLEKSRLLSDRFSAERPKGSFSTLEIQRTEQGDSAMYLCASSLTGGGEQYFGPGTRLTVT.

The rearrangement links TRBV28 to TRBJ1-1; no definite D call. V lost 6 bases to trimming and J lost 1 base, with 9 bases between them. CDR3 length equals 13 residues. From germline, CDR1 is MDHEN and CDR2 SYDVKM. The CDR3 region has the DNA TGTGCCAGCAGCTCGGCGGGGAACACTGAAGCTTTCTTT. This codes for CASSSAGNTEAFF.

A note on this clone: The limits of the CDR3 on the DNA are not certain, so only TCRdb's listed CDR3 is given. The rearrangement joins TRBV27 to TRBJ2-7; no DNA check was done on the table's D call, TRBD1. Inclusive of both ends, the CDR3 amounts to 17 amino acids. Germline V gene lookup returns CDR1 MNHEY and CDR2 SMNVEV (reference sequence). CDR3 protein: CASSSSVSRPLAYEQYF.

The V gene is TRBV11-2, the J gene TRBJ2-1; 15 bases are a match to TRBD2. CDR1 and CDR2 (germline): SGHAT, FQNNGV. Trimming took 6 bases from V and 7 from J; bases not matched to a gene: 4. CDR3 length: 15 amino acids. The chain's CDR3 is CASRRTSGRANEQFF. Here the CDR3 DNA reads TGTGCCAGCAGGAGGACTAGCGGGAGGGCTAATGAGCAGTTCTTC.

The chain uses TRBV4-1 and TRBJ1-3, with D hard to call. V lost 2 bases and J lost 0, with 14 bases in between. The germline CDR1 and CDR2 sequences are MGHRA and YSYEKL. The CDR3 covers 17 residues. The CDR3 bases are TGCGCCAGCAGCCAAAGATTCACCGCCAACTCTGGAAACACCATATATTTT. Translation gives CASSQRFTANSGNTIYF.

The rearrangement joins TRBV7-9 to TRBJ2-1, with D tentatively TRBD2 (5 bases). The CDR3 covers 16 residues. Trimming stripped 5 bases from V and 2 bases from J, with 16 bases between. Germline CDR1 reads SEHNR; CDR2 reads FQNEAQ (reference sequence). The CDR3 is CASSPVLLAAYNEQFF. The CDR3 DNA is TGTGCCAGCAGCCCAGTCCTCCTAGCAGCCTACAATGAGCAGTTCTTC.

This chain connects TRBV7-9 to TRBJ2-1; D not resolved. The germline V and J ends were trimmed by 5 bases and 5 bases, with 16 bases remaining between them. Germline CDR1 SEHNR, CDR2 FQNEAQ (reference sequence). The CDR3 loop spans 15 amino acids. The CDR3, as DNA: TGTGCCAGCAGCCCCACGGCTAGTCGGAACAATGAGCAGTTCTTC. This codes for CASSPTASRNNEQFF.

As regards this clone: Other DNA sequences in this specimen translate into the identical CDR3. The gene calls are TRBV27 and TRBJ1-5; TRBD1 agrees at 7 bases. Germline CDR1 MNHEY, CDR2 SMNVEV (reference sequence). The CDR3 totals 15 residues. V shed 5 bases, J shed 1 base, and the junction held 5 bases outside the gene matches. Here the CDR3 reads CASSPGQISNQPQHF. The CDR3 DNA reads TGTGCCAGCAGTCCGGGACAGATCAGCAATCAGCCCCAGCATTTT.

This rearrangement joins TRBV6-5 to TRBJ2-1, with 9 bases matching TRBD2. The V gene end was trimmed by 0 bases and the J gene end by 5 bases; junction bases not matched to a gene: 2. CDR1 and CDR2 (germline): MNHEY, SVGAGI. The CDR3 consists of 15 residues. CDR3 residues: CASSYSGGRDNEQFF. The DNA of the CDR3 is TGTGCCAGCAGTTACTCGGGCGGGAGGGACAATGAGCAGTTCTTC.

The CDR3 nucleotides read TGTGCCAGCAGCCCAAAGACTAGCGGGACCGATTTCACAGATACGCAGTATTTT. This gives the protein CASSPKTSGTDFTDTQYF. The V call is TRBV11-3, the J call TRBJ2-3; 11 bases match TRBD2. From germline, CDR1 is SGHNT and CDR2 YENEEA. V dropped 5 bases and J dropped 2; count of bases not matched to a gene: 12. The CDR3 has 18 amino acids.

The chain combines TRBV15 with TRBJ2-3; D gene unclear. Germline assignment: CDR1 LNHNV and CDR2 YYDKDF (reference sequence). This CDR3 is built from 15 residues. The V end was cut by 1 base, the J end by 0 bases, with 8 bases between. In DNA, the CDR3 is TGTGCCACCAGCAGAGCCCTGATAAGCACAGATACGCAGTATTTT. Protein: CATSRALISTDTQYF.

V and J are TRBV6-6 and TRBJ2-1; TRBD1 aligns across 7 bases. Germline CDR1 and CDR2: MNHNY and SVGAGI (reference sequence). CDR3 length: 15 amino acids. V dropped 5 bases and J dropped 7; count of bases not matched to a gene: 11. The CDR3: CASSQNRGVENEQFF. In nucleotides, the CDR3 is TGTGCCAGCAGTCAGAACAGGGGTGTCGAGAATGAGCAGTTCTTC.

J is TRBJ2-1 and V is TRBV7-9; D not resolved. V was cut by 4 bases and J by 9 bases, with 7 bases left in between. The CDR3 spans 11 residues. In germline, CDR1 is SEHNR, CDR2 FQNEAQ (reference sequence). CDR3: CASSSFGEQFF. CDR3 sequence (DNA): TGTGCCAGCAGCTCCTTTGGTGAGCAGTTCTTC. The whole variable domain, remainder taken from reference TRBV7-9 and TRBJ2-1, is DTGVSQNPRHKITKRGQNVTFRCDPISEHNRLYWYRQTLGQGPEFLTYFQNEAQLEKSRLLSDRFSAERPKGSFSTLEIQRTEQGDSAMYLCASSSFGEQFFGPGTRLTVL.

The gene calls are TRBV7-9 and TRBJ2-1; D not certain. The V and J ends lost 6 bases and 9 bases respectively, with 12 bases between them. CDR1 and CDR2 (germline): SEHNR, FQNEAQ (reference sequence). The CDR3 has 12 amino acids. Written as DNA, the CDR3 is TGTGCCAGCAGTTTACGTATAGGTGAGCAGTTCTTC. It codes for CASSLRIGEQFF.

V gene TRBV14 combines with J gene TRBJ1-5; possibly TRBD1 for D (6 bases). Germline-derived CDR1 and CDR2 are SGHDN and FVKESK. The CDR3 has 21 residues. The ends were cut back, 0 bases at V and 0 bases at J, with 24 bases in the middle. CDR3 region: CASSQDRPLGGPAYSNQPQHF. For the CDR3, the DNA is TGTGCCAGCAGCCAAGATCGTCCCCTCGGGGGGCCCGCTTATAGCAATCAGCCCCAGCATTTT.

V usage is TRBV27 and J usage is TRBJ2-2, with no clear D. CDR3 length: 11 residues. Trimming left V 9 bases short and J 6 bases short, with 8 bases between. The germline V gene encodes CDR1 MNHEY and CDR2 SMNVEV (reference sequence). The CDR3 DNA sequence: TGTGCCAGTGGGTGGTCCGGGGAGCTGTTTTTT. Encoded protein: CASGWSGELFF.